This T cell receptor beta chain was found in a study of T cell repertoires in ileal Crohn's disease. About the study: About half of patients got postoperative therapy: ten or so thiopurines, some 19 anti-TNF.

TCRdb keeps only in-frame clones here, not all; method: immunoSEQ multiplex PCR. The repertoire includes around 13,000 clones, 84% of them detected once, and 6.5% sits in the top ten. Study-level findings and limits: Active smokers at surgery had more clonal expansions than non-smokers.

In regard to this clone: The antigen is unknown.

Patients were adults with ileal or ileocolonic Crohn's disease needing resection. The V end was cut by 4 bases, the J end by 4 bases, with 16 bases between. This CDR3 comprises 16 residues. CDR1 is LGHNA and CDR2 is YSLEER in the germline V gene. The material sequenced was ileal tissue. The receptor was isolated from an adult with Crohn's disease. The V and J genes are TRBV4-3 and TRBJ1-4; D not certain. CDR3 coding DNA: TGCGCCAGCAGCCCCCACCTGAGATTCCGTAATGAAAAACTGTTTTTT. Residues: CASSPHLRFRNEKLFF.